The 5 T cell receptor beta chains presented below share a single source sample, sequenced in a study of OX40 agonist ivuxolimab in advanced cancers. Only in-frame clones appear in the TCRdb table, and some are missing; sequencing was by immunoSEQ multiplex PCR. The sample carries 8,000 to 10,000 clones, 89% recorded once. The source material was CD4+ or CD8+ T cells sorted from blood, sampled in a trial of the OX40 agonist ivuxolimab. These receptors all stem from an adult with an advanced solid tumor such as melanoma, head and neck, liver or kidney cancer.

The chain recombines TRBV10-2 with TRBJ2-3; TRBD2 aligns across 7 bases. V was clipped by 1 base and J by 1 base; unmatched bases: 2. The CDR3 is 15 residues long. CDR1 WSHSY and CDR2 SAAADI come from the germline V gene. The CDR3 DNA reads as TGCGCCAGCAGTGAGTTTCGGGGGGGCACAGATACGCAGTATTTT. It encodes CASSEFRGGTDTQYF.

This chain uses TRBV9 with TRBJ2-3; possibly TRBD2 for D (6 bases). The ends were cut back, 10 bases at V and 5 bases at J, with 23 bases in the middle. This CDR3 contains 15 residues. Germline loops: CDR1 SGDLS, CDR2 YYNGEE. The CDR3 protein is CASSSSGSMGDTQYF. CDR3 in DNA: TGTGCCTCCTCTTCGAGCGGGTCTATGGGAGATACGCAGTATTTT.

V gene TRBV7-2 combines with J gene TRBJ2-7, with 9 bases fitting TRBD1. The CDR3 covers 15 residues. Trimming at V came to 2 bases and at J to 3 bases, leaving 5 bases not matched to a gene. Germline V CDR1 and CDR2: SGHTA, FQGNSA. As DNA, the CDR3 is TGTGCCAGCAGCTTAACCGGGACAGGGCTCTACGAGCAGTACTTC. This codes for CASSLTGTGLYEQYF.

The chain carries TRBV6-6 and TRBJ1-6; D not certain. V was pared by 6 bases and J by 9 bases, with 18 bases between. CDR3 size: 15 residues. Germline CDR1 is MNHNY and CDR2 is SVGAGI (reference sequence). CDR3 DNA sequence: TGTGCCAGCAGCCCCGAAAGTCCCGCCGTTTCACCCCTCCACTTT. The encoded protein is CASSPESPAVSPLHF.

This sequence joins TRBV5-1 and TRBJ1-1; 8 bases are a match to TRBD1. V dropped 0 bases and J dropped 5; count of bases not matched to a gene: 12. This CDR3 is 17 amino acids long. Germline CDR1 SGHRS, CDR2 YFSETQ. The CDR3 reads CASSLDPGGASRTEAFF. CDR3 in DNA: TGCGCCAGCAGCTTGGACCCAGGGGGCGCGAGTCGGACTGAAGCTTTCTTT. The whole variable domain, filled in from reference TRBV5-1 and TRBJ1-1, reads KAGVTQTPRYLIKTRGQQVTLSCSPISGHRSVSWYQQTPGQGLQFLFEYFSETQRNKGNFPGRFSGRQFSNSRSEMNVSTLELGDSALYLCASSLDPGGASRTEAFFGQGTRLTVV.